What follows describes a single T cell receptor (beta chain). The antigen is undetermined. The sample comes from a study of long-term antiretroviral therapy in people with HIV. General study findings and limits: Post-ART samples showed increased diversity that remained below transplant donor control levels. Data on ART adherence, viral resistance or therapy changes were unavailable.

The libraries were made with immunoSEQ v3.0 at survey level. Sequencing of each sample targeted roughly 40,000-50,000 T-cell genomes. Data came from immunoSEQ multiplex PCR; TCRdb stores just in-frame clones and leaves some out. The sample lists some 40,000 clones; roughly 80% were seen once. Sequenced material: unsorted PBMCs, taken 1 year after starting antiretroviral therapy. The sequence came from a man between 18 and 29 years old with HIV.

The CDR3 DNA sequence: TGTGCCAGTAGTGGCCGAGCGGGAGGAGGGGAGCAGTTCTTC. It yields the protein CASSGRAGGGEQFF. The rearrangement uses TRBV19 and TRBJ2-1; 9 bases align to TRBD2. The CDR3 is made up of 14 amino acids. Looked up from germline, CDR1 is LNHDA and CDR2 is SQIVND (reference sequence). J lost 10 bases, V lost 5 bases, and 9 bases had no gene match.